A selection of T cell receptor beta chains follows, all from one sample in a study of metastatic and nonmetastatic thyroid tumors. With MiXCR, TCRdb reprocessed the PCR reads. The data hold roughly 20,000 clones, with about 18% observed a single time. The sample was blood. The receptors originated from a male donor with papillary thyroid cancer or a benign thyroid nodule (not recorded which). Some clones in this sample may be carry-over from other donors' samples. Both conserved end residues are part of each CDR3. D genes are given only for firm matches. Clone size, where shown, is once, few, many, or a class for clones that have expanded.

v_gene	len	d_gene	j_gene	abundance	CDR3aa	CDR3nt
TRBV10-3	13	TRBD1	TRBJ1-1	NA	CAISAEGATEAFF	TGTGCCATCAGTGCTGAGGGGGCGACTGAAGCTTTCTTT
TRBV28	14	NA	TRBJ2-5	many	CASSLRVLEETQYF	TGTGCCAGCAGTTTAAGGGTCCTCGAAGAGACCCAGTACTTC
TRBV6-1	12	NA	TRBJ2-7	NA	CAITEGIYEQYF	TGTGCCATCACGGAGGGTATCTACGAGCAGTACTTC
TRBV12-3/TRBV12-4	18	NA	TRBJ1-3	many	CASSSSPTAGSFGNTIYF	TGTGCCAGCAGTTCAAGCCCCACGGCCGGGAGTTTTGGAAACACCATATATTTT
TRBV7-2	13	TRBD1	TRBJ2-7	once	CASSQDRADEQYF	TGTGCCAGCAGCCAGGACAGGGCTGACGAGCAGTACTTC
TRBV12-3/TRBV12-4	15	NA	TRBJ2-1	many	CASSLSVDGGDEQFF	TGTGCCAGCAGTTTATCGGTCGACGGAGGGGATGAGCAGTTCTTC
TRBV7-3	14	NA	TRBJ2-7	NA	CASSQGGQGHEQYF	TGTGCCAGCAGCCAAGGAGGGCAGGGCCACGAGCAGTACTTC
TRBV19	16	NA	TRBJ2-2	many	CASFNPTWARTGELFF	TGTGCCAGTTTCAACCCGACGTGGGCGAGGACCGGGGAGCTGTTTTTT
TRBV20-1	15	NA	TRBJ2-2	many	CSASPGRGVPGELFF	TGCAGTGCTAGTCCCGGGAGAGGGGTCCCCGGGGAGCTGTTTTTT
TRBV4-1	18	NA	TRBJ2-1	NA	CASSQRRGVGPDLNEQFF	TGCGCCAGCAGCCAGAGGCGAGGGGTAGGTCCGGACCTCAATGAGCAGTTCTTC